This T cell receptor beta chain originates from a study of CD8+ T cells in alopecia areata. Across the whole study: By percentage of affected scalp area, the severity of treated patients was scored. General study findings and limits: In patients, TCRs were shared less clearly than in mice, and HLA may possibly be involved.

This clone was detected only a few times. The antigen remains undetermined. The V end lost 8 bases, the J end lost 4 bases, and 12 bases lay between the germline ends. The CDR3 sequence is 13 residues long. Germline V lookup: CDR1 MNHEY, CDR2 SMNVEV (reference sequence). Extraction of RNA preceded its reverse transcription into cDNA, which served as the sequencing template. Profiled with immunoSEQ multiplex PCR; TCRdb holds only in-frame clones, not every one. The repertoire holds some 180,000 clones, with 40% to 55% as singletons. As to treatment: oral pan-JAK inhibitor, 5-10 mg twice daily. This rearrangement joins TRBV27 to TRBJ2-1; D is unresolved. The material was CD8+ T cells sorted from blood, obtained around week 53, from a patient treated with tofacitinib. The TCR sequence derives from a human donor with alopecia areata. CDR3 region: CASVGLGYNEQFF. The CDR3 DNA reads as TGTGCCAGCGTGGGCCTTGGGTACAATGAGCAGTTCTTC.